Below, 28 T cell receptor beta chains from the same sample are listed, as sequenced in a study of T cell responses to AZD1222 COVID-19 vaccine. TCRdb keeps only in-frame clones here, not all; method: immunoSEQ multiplex PCR. The sample has some 53,000 clones; 80% to 90% are singletons. This specimen was peripheral blood, taken 28 days after the second AZD1222 dose. The receptors come from an adult who received the AZD1222 COVID-19 vaccine.

The genes are TRBV7-9 and TRBJ2-1, with unresolved D. The germline V gene encodes CDR1 SEHNR and CDR2 FQNEAQ (reference sequence). The CDR3 loop spans 13 amino acids. With 5 bases removed from V and 8 bases from J, the gap between germline ends came to 13 bases. The CDR3 loop reads CASSPESGDEQFF. DNA of the CDR3: TGTGCCAGCAGCCCGGAGTCCGGCGATGAGCAGTTCTTC.

The gene calls are TRBV6-5 and TRBJ1-4; the match to TRBD1 covers 9 bases. Looked up from germline, CDR1 is MNHEY and CDR2 is SVGAGI. With 10 bases clipped from V and 8 bases from J, the junction kept 5 bases outside the gene matches. The CDR3 is 12 residues long. The CDR3 DNA is TGTGCCACCGGACAGGGGCACGAAAAACTGTTTTTT. Amino acid sequence: CATGQGHEKLFF.

The chain joins TRBV7-9 to TRBJ2-3, with D perhaps TRBD2 (6 bases). V lost 5 bases, J lost 2 bases, and 23 bases lay in between. CDR3 length: 18 residues. Germline CDR1 SEHNR, CDR2 FQNEAQ (reference sequence). CDR3 amino acids: CASSRHNMGGEPTDTQYF. In DNA form, the CDR3 reads TGTGCCAGCAGCCGCCACAATATGGGGGGAGAGCCCACAGATACGCAGTATTTT.

This chain connects TRBV9 to TRBJ2-6; possibly TRBD1 or TRBD2 for D (5 bases each). The length of the CDR3 is 16 residues. Trimming shortened V by 0 bases and J by 0 bases, and 7 bases separated the two germline ends. Germline assignment: CDR1 SGDLS and CDR2 YYNGEE. In nucleotides, the CDR3 is TGTGCCAGCAGCGTAGGGGGACCCTCTGGGGCCAACGTCCTGACTTTC. Translation: CASSVGGPSGANVLTF.

The rearrangement links TRBV3-1 (or the pseudogene TRBV3-2) to TRBJ2-2; 7 positions match TRBD2. The germline V gene encodes CDR1 LGHDT and CDR2 YNNKEL (reference sequence). Trimming at V came to 4 bases and at J to 3 bases, leaving 5 bases not matched to a gene. CDR3 length: 15 residues. CDR3 bases: TGTGCCAGCAGCCTAGGGACTACTTACACCGGGGAGCTGTTTTTT. Translated, it gives CASSLGTTYTGELFF.

This chain links TRBV28 with TRBJ2-7; D perhaps matches TRBD2 (5 bases). V was pared by 9 bases and J by 0 bases, with 15 bases between. The CDR3 consists of 14 residues. The germline V gene has CDR1 MDHEN and CDR2 SYDVKM. The CDR3 here is CASLSPGSSYEQYF. The DNA for the CDR3 is TGTGCCAGTCTTTCCCCGGGATCCTCCTACGAGCAGTACTTC.

The chain couples TRBV12-3 or TRBV12-4 to TRBJ1-5; D gene ambiguous. CDR3 length: 12 amino acids. Trimming took off 4 bases at V and 7 bases at J, with 8 bases between the two ends. CDR3 nucleotide sequence: TGTGCCAGCAGTTCGGACTGGCAGCCCCAGCATTTT. It yields the protein CASSSDWQPQHF.

The rearrangement uses TRBV3-1 (or the pseudogene TRBV3-2) and TRBJ2-3; D gene ambiguous. The V end lost 2 bases, the J end lost 6 bases, and 15 bases lay between the germline ends. This CDR3 has 15 residues. Germline V gives CDR1 LGHDT, CDR2 YNNKEL (reference sequence). The CDR3 spells CASSQWRMGTDTQYF. Written as DNA, the CDR3 is TGTGCCAGCAGCCAATGGCGGATGGGAACCGATACGCAGTATTTT.

The V call is TRBV28, the J call TRBJ1-3; D is possibly TRBD1 (6 bases). With 0 bases removed from V and 4 bases from J, the gap between germline ends came to 13 bases. This CDR3 spans 16 amino acids. Germline V gene lookup returns CDR1 MDHEN and CDR2 SYDVKM. CDR3 sequence reads: CASSLWGASVGNTIYF. The CDR3 DNA follows: TGTGCCAGCAGTTTATGGGGGGCCTCCGTAGGAAACACCATATATTTT.

The chain is built from TRBV3-1 (or the pseudogene TRBV3-2) and TRBJ2-1; the D gene is possibly TRBD2 (6 bases). The CDR3 totals 14 residues. Germline V gene sequence: CDR1 LGHDT, CDR2 YNNKEL (reference sequence). Between the trimmed V and J ends, which lost 6 bases and 4 bases, there was a span of 13 bases. The CDR3 region has the DNA TGTGCCAGCAGTCCTAGGGAGGAATACAATGAGCAGTTCTTC. Translating it yields CASSPREEYNEQFF.

V gene TRBV5-4 combines with J gene TRBJ1-2, with D possibly matching TRBD1 (5 bases). V was clipped by 4 bases and J by 4 bases, with 11 bases between them. This CDR3 has 13 residues. Germline values: CDR1 SGHNT, CDR2 YYREEE (reference sequence). This CDR3 is CASSPREAYGYTF. CDR3 bases: TGTGCCAGCAGCCCCAGGGAGGCCTATGGCTACACCTTC.

This chain uses TRBV28 with TRBJ1-2, with 7 bases aligning to TRBD1. CDR3 size: 13 residues. V lost 5 bases, J lost 4 bases, and 4 bases stayed unmatched. Germline V gene sequence: CDR1 MDHEN, CDR2 SYDVKM. CDR3 sequence: CASSPAGGYGYTF. CDR3 in DNA: TGTGCCAGCAGTCCCGCAGGGGGCTATGGCTACACCTTC.

The chain has TRBV7-2 and TRBJ2-7; D is perhaps TRBD2 (5 bases). Trimming took off 1 base at V and 5 bases at J, with 21 bases between the two ends. Germline CDR1 is SGHTA and CDR2 is FQGNSA. This CDR3 comprises 17 residues. The CDR3 loop reads CASSLVGSGALGNEQYF. DNA for the CDR3: TGTGCCAGCAGCTTAGTAGGGAGCGGAGCTCTCGGGAACGAGCAGTACTTC. Full variable domain (remainder filled in from reference TRBV7-2 and TRBJ2-7): GAGVSQSPSNKVTEKGKDVELRCDPISGHTALYWYRQSLGQGLEFLIYFQGNSAPDKSGLPSDRFSAERTGGSVSTLTIQRTQQEDSAVYLCASSLVGSGALGNEQYFGPGTRLTVT.

The chain joins TRBV18 to TRBJ2-3, with TRBD2 matching 7 bases. This CDR3 region has 17 residues. V was clipped by 2 bases and J by 0 bases; unmatched bases: 8. The germline CDR1 and CDR2 sequences are KGHSH and LQKENI. The CDR3 is CASSPGRSGISTDTQYF. The DNA of the CDR3 is TGTGCCAGCTCACCAGGCCGGAGCGGGATAAGCACAGATACGCAGTATTTT.

This clone has just a few counts. V and J are TRBV5-1 and TRBJ1-1; 8 nucleotides agree with TRBD1. The CDR3 has 14 residues. CDR1 and CDR2 from the germline V gene are SGHRS and YFSETQ. V shed 4 bases, J shed 6 bases, and the junction held 8 bases outside the gene matches. DNA of the CDR3: TGCGCCAGCAGCCTCCAGGGGGCGCGAGCTGAAGCTTTCTTT. It specifies CASSLQGARAEAFF.

The chain employs TRBV28 and TRBJ1-6; no definite D call. CDR3 length: 14 residues. The V gene lost 5 bases and the J gene lost 13 bases, with 18 bases spanning the gap. CDR1 and CDR2 from the germline V gene are MDHEN and SYDVKM. DNA of the CDR3: TGTGCCAGCAGTCCACCGGACCGCTCTTCGCCCCTCCACTTT. Translating gives CASSPPDRSSPLHF.

CDR3 loop: CASRITGVSTEAFF. In nucleotides, the CDR3 is TGTGCCAGCAGGATTACAGGGGTGAGCACTGAAGCTTTCTTT. V usage is TRBV6-4 and J usage is TRBJ1-1; 7 bases match TRBD1. Trimming at V came to 6 bases and at J to 4 bases, leaving 8 bases not matched to a gene. The length of the CDR3 is 14 residues. Looked up from germline, CDR1 is MRHNA and CDR2 is SNTAGT.

V and J are TRBV30 and TRBJ1-3, with D uncertain. Trimming pared 8 bases from V and 4 bases from J, leaving 15 bases between. Germline V gives CDR1 GTSNPN, CDR2 SVGIG (reference sequence). The CDR3 is made up of 13 amino acids. DNA for the CDR3: TGTGCCACTCGAAGGGAGATAGGAAACACCATATATTTT. Amino acids: CATRREIGNTIYF.

The V call is TRBV11-2, the J call TRBJ2-6, with D possibly matching TRBD1 (5 bases). Trimming took 5 bases from V and 0 from J, leaving 17 bases between them. This CDR3 has 18 residues. The germline CDR1 and CDR2 sequences are SGHAT and FQNNGV. CDR3 amino acids: CASSRTPRQSSGANVLTF. The CDR3 DNA is TGTGCCAGCAGCCGCACCCCTAGACAGAGCTCTGGGGCCAACGTCCTGACTTTC.

The rearrangement joins TRBV19 to TRBJ1-2, with 8 bases that match TRBD1. The CDR3 is 14 residues long. Germline CDR1 and CDR2: LNHDA and SQIVND (reference sequence). Trimming took 5 bases from V and 4 from J; bases not matched to a gene: 6. The CDR3 loop reads CASSGQGIGYGYTF. The CDR3 DNA is TGTGCCAGTAGTGGACAGGGTATAGGCTATGGCTACACCTTC.

The chain has TRBV13 and TRBJ2-2; TRBD1 agrees at 10 bases. Germline values: CDR1 PRHDT, CDR2 FYEKMQ (reference sequence). With 4 bases clipped from V and 5 bases from J, the junction kept 7 bases outside the gene matches. The CDR3 runs 16 residues. CDR3 protein: CASSSRTGGRTGELFF. The CDR3 nucleotides read TGTGCCAGCAGCTCCCGGACAGGGGGTCGTACCGGGGAGCTGTTTTTT.

The chain is built from TRBV2 and TRBJ2-7; D could derive from TRBD1 or TRBD2 (5 bases each). V was shortened by 8 bases and J by 12 bases, with 20 bases between the two germline ends. This CDR3 spans 12 amino acids. CDR1 SNHLY and CDR2 FYNNEI come from the germline V gene. The CDR3 protein is CASSERGQPLYF. CDR3 in DNA: TGTGCCAGCTCGGAGAGGGGCCAGCCCTTGTACTTC.

The V and J genes are TRBV11-2 and TRBJ2-1; 7 nucleotides match TRBD1. V lost 5 bases and J lost 2; bases outside the gene matches: 3. This CDR3 region has 14 residues. Germline V lookup: CDR1 SGHAT, CDR2 FQNNGV. The CDR3 is CASSPGQTYNEQFF. CDR3 DNA: TGTGCCAGCAGCCCGGGACAGACCTACAATGAGCAGTTCTTC. The complete variable domain, with remaining parts taken from reference TRBV11-2 and TRBJ2-1, reads EAGVAQSPRYKIIEKRQSVAFWCNPISGHATLYWYQQILGQGPKLLIQFQNNGVVDDSQLPKDRFSAERLKGVDSTLKIQPAKLEDSAVYLCASSPGQTYNEQFFGPGTRLTVL.

The rearrangement uses TRBV2 and TRBJ2-7; TRBD2 matches 11 bases. The CDR3 loop spans 17 amino acids. J lost 3 bases, V lost 7 bases, and 14 bases had no gene match. From germline, CDR1 is SNHLY and CDR2 FYNNEI. This chain's CDR3 is CASIGTSGSIKDYEQYF. In DNA, the CDR3 is TGTGCCAGCATAGGTACTAGCGGGAGCATTAAGGACTACGAGCAGTACTTC.

The chain links TRBV3-1 (or the pseudogene TRBV3-2) to TRBJ2-5; 9 positions agree with TRBD2. From germline, CDR1 is LGHDT and CDR2 YNNKEL (reference sequence). The CDR3 runs to 16 residues. The junction had 11 bases not matched to a gene; V was cut back by 6 bases and J by 3 bases. This CDR3 is CASSLTKTSGEETQYF. DNA of the CDR3: TGTGCCAGCAGTCTCACAAAGACTAGCGGAGAAGAGACCCAGTACTTC.

V is TRBV3-1 (or the pseudogene TRBV3-2) and J is TRBJ1-2, with TRBD1 as a possible D gene (5 bases). Trimming removed 4 bases from V and 7 bases from J, with 16 bases in between. This CDR3 region has 14 residues. Germline V gives CDR1 LGHDT, CDR2 YNNKEL (reference sequence). In DNA, the CDR3 is TGTGCCAGCAGCCCTTACCAGGGCAGCCTTGGCTACACCTTC. As protein: CASSPYQGSLGYTF.

The rearrangement uses TRBV5-5 and TRBJ2-2; D is perhaps TRBD2 (6 bases). The CDR3 runs 17 residues. V lost 0 bases to trimming and J lost 3 bases, with 15 bases between them. Germline V lookup: CDR1 SGHKS, CDR2 YYEKEE (reference sequence). As DNA, the CDR3 is TGTGCCAGCAGCTTGGTTTCTGTCGGGACTTACACCGGGGAGCTGTTTTTT. Protein sequence: CASSLVSVGTYTGELFF.

Only a few counts were recorded for this clone. CDR3 sequence (DNA): TGCAGTGCTAGTAGCGACTCATACAATGAGCAGTTCTTC. It translates to CSASSDSYNEQFF. V gene TRBV20-1 combines with J gene TRBJ2-1; TRBD2 is a possible D gene (5 bases). This CDR3 has 13 residues. Germline CDR1 reads DFQATT; CDR2 reads SNEGSKA (reference sequence). Trimming pared 3 bases from V and 4 bases from J, leaving 10 bases between.